This TCR beta chain was identified during a study of T cell responses to AZD1222 COVID-19 vaccine. Study-level results: Reportedly, close to half of spike-specific TCRs are directed against unmutated variant regions. White British donors predominated, females outnumbered males, and clonal diversity was possibly underestimated.

The ends lost 5 bases at V and 7 bases at J; junction bases unmatched: 6. CDR1 LNHDA and CDR2 SQIVND come from the germline V gene (reference sequence). CDR3 length equals 15 residues. Produced via immunoSEQ multiplex PCR; TCRdb's table is partial and in-frame only. Of approximately 110,000 clones in the sample, around 92% were seen once. Turning to this clone: Its antigen is unidentified.

This receptor was identified in an adult who received the AZD1222 COVID-19 vaccine. This rearrangement joins TRBV19 to TRBJ1-6; 9 bases line up with TRBD1. The sequencing here drew on peripheral blood, taken 28 days after the second AZD1222 dose. Here the CDR3 DNA reads TGTGCCAGTAGTCAACAGGGGGCGCGCAATTCACCCCTCCACTTT. It translates to CASSQQGARNSPLHF.